This T cell receptor beta chain was found in a study of blood T cell repertoires in COVID-19. J was trimmed by 1 base and V by 2 bases; bases with no gene match: 2. Germline CDR1 and CDR2: SGHNT and YYREEE (reference sequence). The CDR3 has 14 residues. This clone was seen more than once but under ten times. Only in-frame clones appear in the TCRdb table, and some are missing; sequencing was by immunoSEQ multiplex PCR. The table records roughly 430,000 clones, roughly 90% of them present only once. The chain uses TRBV5-4 and TRBJ2-5; 7 bases fit TRBD1. The clonotype comes from a woman aged 18-30 years who had been exposed to COVID-19. Input material: PBMCs or T cells enriched from blood (not recorded which). In nucleotides, the CDR3 is TGTGCCAGCAGCTTTAACAGGGGCCAAGAGACCCAGTACTTC. As protein: CASSFNRGQETQYF.